This T cell receptor beta chain was sequenced in a study of T cell responses to AZD1222 COVID-19 vaccine. About the research overall: Pooling covered second doses at about 4 or about 12 weeks. Study results and caveats: The study found vaccine-associated CD4 TCRs spanning spike, dominant at 160-218 and 743-854. Unmutated regions of variants are reportedly targeted by nearly half of spike-specific TCRs. Repertoires were collected only later (after the peak T cell response had occurred).

The CDR3 contains 16 residues. V lost 0 bases and J 4 bases, leaving 13 bases between the germline ends. Looked up from germline, CDR1 is MNHEY and CDR2 is SVGEGT. About this clone itself: Its cognate antigen is unknown.

The table came from immunoSEQ multiplex PCR; TCRdb's copy has only in-frame clones and leaves some out. The table has more than 150,000 clones, roughly nine tenths seen once. The input for sequencing was peripheral blood, taken on day 0 of AZD1222 vaccination. This sequence was found in an adult in good health. V is TRBV6-2 or TRBV6-3 and J is TRBJ2-1, with D perhaps given as TRBD1 or TRBD2 (5 bases each). The DNA for the CDR3 is TGTGCCAGCAGTTACTCGATCCCGGGGCAATACAATGAGCAGTTCTTC. It is translated as CASSYSIPGQYNEQFF.